A single sample gave rise to the 27 T cell receptor beta chains below, sequenced in a study of blood T cell repertoires in COVID-19. The repertoire was sequenced with immunoSEQ multiplex PCR; TCRdb's copy has only in-frame clones and lacks some. The sample includes 350,000 or so clones, roughly 88% of them seen just once. The specimen sequenced was peripheral blood. These receptors were obtained from a woman under 40 with COVID-19, enrolled during active disease.

The rearrangement joins TRBV19 to TRBJ2-3; no clear D. The CDR3 covers 14 residues. V was trimmed by 1 base and J by 3 bases, leaving 8 bases between them. Germline CDR1 LNHDA, CDR2 SQIVND (reference sequence). The CDR3 spells CASSIAPATDTQYF. The CDR3 DNA reads as TGTGCCAGTAGTATAGCCCCCGCGACAGATACGCAGTATTTT.

This clone was picked up a small number of times. This chain joins TRBV2 and TRBJ1-6, with 9 bases aligning to TRBD1. This CDR3 comprises 15 residues. Germline lookup yields CDR1 SNHLY and CDR2 FYNNEI. V gave up 4 bases and J gave up 8 bases; unmatched junction bases: 6. CDR3 loop: CASSGTGEFDSPLHF. The CDR3 DNA reads as TGTGCCAGCAGTGGGACAGGGGAATTTGATTCACCCCTCCACTTT.

The chain is built from TRBV4-2 and TRBJ1-2; tentative D call: TRBD1 (5 bases). The CDR3 contains 14 residues. The germline V gene encodes CDR1 LGHNA and CDR2 YNFKEQ. V shed 4 bases and J shed 8 bases, with 17 bases lying between them. The CDR3 spells CASSLPGMREGYTF. CDR3 DNA: TGTGCCAGCAGCCTGCCAGGGATGCGAGAAGGCTACACCTTC.

This sequence joins TRBV7-8 and TRBJ2-1; D is unresolved. V shed 5 bases and J shed 6 bases, with 8 bases lying between them. The CDR3 has 12 residues. The germline V gene has CDR1 SGHVS and CDR2 FQNEAQ. The CDR3 region has the DNA TGTGCCAGCAGCACCCCAGGCAATGAGCAGTTCTTC. Translation: CASSTPGNEQFF.

This sequence joins TRBV2 and TRBJ2-3; the match to TRBD2 covers 11 bases. J gave up 4 bases and V 3 bases, and 3 bases lay outside the gene matches. CDR3 length: 15 amino acids. Germline assignment: CDR1 SNHLY and CDR2 FYNNEI. The DNA for the CDR3 is TGTGCCAGCAGTGAGGGTAGCGGGGGGGCAGATACGCAGTATTTT. Its protein product is CASSEGSGGADTQYF.

V is TRBV7-9 and J is TRBJ1-2; no clear D. The CDR3 runs 13 residues. The V gene lost 3 bases and the J gene lost 5 bases, with 10 bases spanning the gap. Germline CDR1 is SEHNR and CDR2 is FQNEAQ (reference sequence). This CDR3 is CASSFNAEYGYTF. The CDR3 DNA reads TGTGCCAGCAGCTTTAATGCAGAATATGGCTACACCTTC. The whole variable domain, filled in from reference TRBV7-9 and TRBJ1-2, reads DTGVSQNPRHKITKRGQNVTFRCDPISEHNRLYWYRQTLGQGPEFLTYFQNEAQLEKSRLLSDRFSAERPKGSFSTLEIQRTEQGDSAMYLCASSFNAEYGYTFGSGTRLTVV.

The genes are TRBV28 and TRBJ2-1; TRBD1 might be the D (5 bases). The CDR3 is made up of 15 amino acids. The germline CDR1 and CDR2 sequences are MDHEN and SYDVKM. Trimming shortened V by 2 bases and J by 6 bases, and 14 bases separated the two germline ends. CDR3 sequence: CASSLSSGISNEQFF. The CDR3 coding sequence is TGTGCCAGCAGTTTAAGTTCAGGGATCAGCAATGAGCAGTTCTTC. The full variable domain, rest sourced from reference TRBV28 and TRBJ2-1, is DVKVTQSSRYLVKRTGEKVFLECVQDMDHENMFWYRQDPGLGLRLIYFSYDVKMKEKGDIPEGYSVSREKKERFSLILESASTNQTSMYLCASSLSSGISNEQFFGPGTRLTVL.

The genes are TRBV4-2 and TRBJ1-2, with TRBD1 identical over 7 bases. CDR1 and CDR2 from the germline V gene are LGHNA and YNFKEQ. CDR3 length equals 16 residues. The ends lost 2 bases at V and 5 bases at J; junction bases unmatched: 11. The CDR3 region has the DNA TGTGCCAGCAGCCAACATAGCGACAGGGTGAAATATGGCTACACCTTC. Its protein is CASSQHSDRVKYGYTF.

This clone was counted a single time. This chain connects TRBV18 to TRBJ1-1; the D gene is possibly TRBD1 (5 bases). Per the germline V gene, CDR1 is KGHSH and CDR2 is LQKENI. The CDR3 is 14 residues long. V gave up 6 bases and J gave up 3 bases, with 14 bases separating them. This CDR3 reads CASSQLTRDTEAFF. In DNA, the CDR3 is TGTGCCAGCTCCCAGCTCACCAGGGACACTGAAGCTTTCTTT.

CDR3: CASSVAWGQGSEAFF. In nucleotides, the CDR3 is TGTGCCAGCAGCGTAGCTTGGGGACAGGGTTCTGAAGCTTTCTTT. The chain links TRBV9 to TRBJ1-1; 9 bases agree with TRBD1. This CDR3 has 15 residues. The junction had 6 bases not matched to a gene; V was cut back by 0 bases and J by 6 bases. CDR1 SGDLS and CDR2 YYNGEE come from the germline V gene.

This rearrangement joins TRBV27 to TRBJ1-6, with 7 bases matching TRBD1. Germline V CDR1 and CDR2: MNHEY, SMNVEV (reference sequence). Trimming removed 3 bases from V and 6 bases from J; junction bases left unmatched: 5. The CDR3 runs to 15 residues. CDR3 protein: CASSLEGAGNSPLHF. The CDR3, as DNA: TGTGCCAGCAGTTTGGAGGGGGCGGGTAATTCACCCCTCCACTTT.

The CDR3 nucleotides are TGCGCCAGCAGCCAAGTTTATCTACAGGGGGCAGTTGATTCACCCCTCCACTTT. This encodes CASSQVYLQGAVDSPLHF. This chain links TRBV4-3 with TRBJ1-6; the match to TRBD1 covers 9 bases. Trimming removed 1 base from V and 8 bases from J; junction bases left unmatched: 12. The V gene's germline CDR1 is LGHNA and CDR2 YSLEER. CDR3 length: 18 residues.

The chain employs TRBV6-1 and TRBJ2-7; TRBD1 aligns across 9 bases. Germline-derived CDR1 and CDR2 are MNHNS and SASEGT. This CDR3 spans 13 amino acids. Germline trimming cut 3 bases from V and 3 bases from J; bases unmatched to any gene: 0. In DNA, the CDR3 is TGTGCCAGCAGTGAGGACAGGGGCTACGAGCAGTACGTC. Protein: CASSEDRGYEQYV.

The chain couples TRBV5-4 to TRBJ2-1; maybe TRBD1 (8 bases). The CDR3 extends over 15 amino acids. Between the trimmed V and J ends, which lost 4 bases and 5 bases, there was a span of 16 bases. CDR1 is SGHNT, CDR2 YYREEE, per germline (reference sequence). CDR3 DNA: TGTGCCAGCAGCAGAACAGGGGGGGACAACAATGAGCAGTTCTTC. Translation: CASSRTGGDNNEQFF. Together with reference TRBV5-4 and TRBJ2-1, the CDR3 gives the full variable domain: ETGVTQSPTHLIKTRGQQVTLRCSSQSGHNTVSWYQQALGQGPQFIFQYYREEENGRGNFPPRFSGLQFPNYSSELNVNALELDDSALYLCASSRTGGDNNEQFFGPGTRLTVL.

The chain uses TRBV29-1 and TRBJ1-3, with 7 bases identical to TRBD1. The V segment lost 4 bases and the J segment 2 bases; nucleotides outside the gene matches: 2. CDR1 is SQVTM and CDR2 is ANQGSEA in the germline V gene. The CDR3 totals 13 residues. The CDR3 sequence: CSVATGAGNTIYF. The CDR3 DNA reads as TGCAGCGTTGCAACAGGGGCTGGAAACACCATATATTTT.

J is TRBJ1-2 and V is TRBV2; D gene unclear. V lost 8 bases to trimming and J lost 5 bases, with 9 bases between them. This CDR3 has 11 amino acids. Germline V CDR1 and CDR2: SNHLY, FYNNEI. CDR3 sequence (DNA): TGTGCCAGCGAGGCAGTTTATGGCTACACCTTC. This gives the protein CASEAVYGYTF.

The chain joins TRBV4-2 to TRBJ1-2, with D possibly TRBD1 on 5 matching bases. Germline V gene lookup returns CDR1 LGHNA and CDR2 YNFKEQ. Trimming shortened V by 2 bases and J by 4 bases, and 20 bases separated the two germline ends. The CDR3 spans 17 residues. In DNA, the CDR3 is TGTGCCAGCAGCCAAACGGGACTGAGCCACGACGCCTATGGCTACACCTTC. Residues: CASSQTGLSHDAYGYTF.

The genes are TRBV30 and TRBJ1-4; tentatively, D is TRBD1 (5 bases). V shed 8 bases and J shed 4 bases, with 14 bases lying between them. This CDR3 region has 13 residues. CDR1 and CDR2 (germline): GTSNPN, SVGIG (reference sequence). The CDR3 bases are TGTGCCCATCAGACAGCCCGTAATGAAAAACTGTTTTTT. Its protein is CAHQTARNEKLFF. The full variable domain, rest sourced from reference TRBV30 and TRBJ1-4, is SQTIHQWPATLVQPVGSPLSLECTVEGTSNPNLYWYRQAAGRGLQLLFYSVGIGQISSEVPQNLSASRPQDRQFILSSKKLLLSDSGFYLCAHQTARNEKLFFGSGTQLSVL.

The CDR3 reads CASSLGQEGNTIYF. The CDR3 DNA reads TGCGCCAGCAGCTTGGGACAGGAGGGAAACACCATATATTTT. The chain recombines TRBV5-1 with TRBJ1-3; TRBD1 might be the D (6 bases). CDR3 length: 14 residues. The V and J ends lost 0 bases and 4 bases respectively, with 8 bases between them. The germline gives CDR1 SGHRS, CDR2 YFSETQ.

The chain combines TRBV19 with TRBJ1-1; the D gene is possibly TRBD1 (5 bases). The CDR3 extends over 13 amino acids. Germline lookup yields CDR1 LNHDA and CDR2 SQIVND (reference sequence). V lost 2 bases to trimming and J lost 5 bases, with 9 bases between them. CDR3 amino acids: CASSIMGGTEAFF. CDR3 coding DNA: TGTGCCAGTAGTATAATGGGGGGGACTGAAGCTTTCTTT.

The chain joins TRBV5-4 to TRBJ2-1; 7 nucleotides agree with TRBD1. This CDR3 has 15 amino acids. CDR1 and CDR2 (germline): SGHNT, YYREEE (reference sequence). The V and J ends lost 4 bases and 8 bases, in that order; junction bases with no gene match: 12. CDR3 DNA: TGTGCCAGCAGCCTAGGACAGGTGGTTGTCGATGAGCAGTTCTTC. As protein: CASSLGQVVVDEQFF.

This clone is a singleton in its sample. V usage is TRBV28 and J usage is TRBJ1-2; 12 bases agree with TRBD1. The germline gives CDR1 MDHEN, CDR2 SYDVKM. Losses at the gene ends were 6 bases for V and 6 bases for J; bases not matched to a gene: 8. The CDR3 runs to 15 residues. The CDR3 region has the DNA TGTGCCAGCAGACGTCCGGGACAGGGGGCCCATGGCTACACCTTC. Amino acids: CASRRPGQGAHGYTF.

The V gene is TRBV4-1, the J gene TRBJ2-1; no reliable D call. Germline values: CDR1 MGHRA, CDR2 YSYEKL. V was pared by 5 bases and J by 0 bases, with 11 bases between. This CDR3 is 15 amino acids long. CDR3 nucleotide sequence: TGCGCCAGCAGCAGAGACTCCGACTCCTACAATGAGCAGTTCTTC. It yields the protein CASSRDSDSYNEQFF.

The chain carries TRBV3-1 (or the pseudogene TRBV3-2) and TRBJ1-2, with 7 bases matching TRBD1. The germline gives CDR1 LGHDT, CDR2 YNNKEL (reference sequence). The ends lost 5 bases at V and 7 bases at J; junction bases unmatched: 10. The CDR3 has 14 residues. This CDR3 is CASSVTRQGGGYTF. In nucleotides, the CDR3 is TGTGCCAGCAGCGTCACCCGGCAGGGGGGTGGCTACACCTTC.

The gene calls are TRBV7-2 and TRBJ1-3, with D uncertain. The germline CDR1 and CDR2 sequences are SGHTA and FQGNSA. V lost 1 base to trimming and J lost 0 bases, with 7 bases between them. There are 15 residues in the CDR3. The CDR3 nucleotides are TGTGCCAGCAGCTTAGACGTACTCTCTGGAAACACCATATATTTT. It yields the protein CASSLDVLSGNTIYF.

The chain couples TRBV2 to TRBJ2-7; 7 nucleotides match TRBD1. Germline V gene sequence: CDR1 SNHLY, CDR2 FYNNEI. The junction had 12 bases not matched to a gene; V was cut back by 5 bases and J by 2 bases. This CDR3 spans 16 amino acids. The CDR3, as DNA: TGTGCCAGCAGTCTTCTCCGGGACAGAGGAACCTACGAGCAGTACGTC. Protein product: CASSLLRDRGTYEQYV.

This clone was counted a single time. CDR3 sequence (DNA): TGTGCCAGCAGCTTAGTCGGGCGGGGCCAAGAGACCCAGTACTTC. Protein: CASSLVGRGQETQYF. The chain recombines TRBV13 with TRBJ2-5; maybe TRBD2 (6 bases). In germline, CDR1 is PRHDT, CDR2 FYEKMQ (reference sequence). Trimming stripped 1 base from V and 1 base from J, with 10 bases between. The CDR3 is 15 residues long.